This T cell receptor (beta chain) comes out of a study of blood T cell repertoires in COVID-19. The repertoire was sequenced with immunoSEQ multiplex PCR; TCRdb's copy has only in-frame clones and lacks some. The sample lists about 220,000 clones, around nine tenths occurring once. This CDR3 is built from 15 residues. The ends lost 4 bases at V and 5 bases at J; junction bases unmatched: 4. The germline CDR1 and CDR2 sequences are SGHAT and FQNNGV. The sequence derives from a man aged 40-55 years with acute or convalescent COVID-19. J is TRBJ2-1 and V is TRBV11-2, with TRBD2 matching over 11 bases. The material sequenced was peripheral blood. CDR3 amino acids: CASSSGLAANNEQFF. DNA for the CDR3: TGTGCCAGCAGCTCGGGACTAGCGGCTAACAATGAGCAGTTCTTC.